This T cell receptor (beta chain) was observed in a study of cytomegalovirus exposure and HLA in healthy donors (dated by TCRdb to the late 2010s). At the level of the whole study: According to an earlier analysis of around 600 of the donors, some 180 million T cells yielded some 120 million unique TCR beta sequences and 250 to 350 Gb of sequence data. An early release covering more than 500 HLA-typed donors comprised about 300 gigabases of sequencing data and tens of millions of unique TCR sequences. The genetic ancestry cluster associated with self-reported Caucasian donors included around 76% of the approximately 400 genotyped donors. The study aimed to test whether cataloging public T cell receptors could reveal signatures of past pathogen exposure. Using immunosequencing, the study profiled T cell repertoires from some 670 subjects and related those repertoires to cytomegalovirus serostatus. A separate validation cohort of 100 to 150 different subjects was used in addition to the approximately 640-subject first cohort. High-throughput TCR immunosequencing, statistical association of individual TCRs with disease status, and machine learning were combined to predict cytomegalovirus infection status. A later analysis re-examined previously published TCR beta repertoires from about 670 donors and added high-resolution HLA genotyping to investigate patterns of TCR occurrence. Rather than drawing on any new phenotypic data, the later analysis identified candidate immune exposures from TCR beta sequences and the way those sequences occurred across donors. In an earlier analysis of 500 to 650 of the donors, high-throughput TCR beta sequencing was used to judge whether each TCR beta V gene segment behaved as functional or pseudogenic. Donor age, sex, ethnicity and CMV serostatus were compiled together with the repertoire data. A later genetic analysis took genome-wide SNP genotypes for about 55% of the 666 donors and used that subset as a discovery cohort. Every discovery cohort repertoire had been produced on one sequencing platform. Both class I and class II loci were covered by HLA typing, at four-digit resolution. Typing coverage differed by locus: A, B, C, DRB1 and DQB1 were typed in about 629-630 donors, DQA1 in around 500, DPA1 in some 600, and DPB1 in roughly 450. Roughly 5 DR-DQ haplotypes were handled as single units for association and clustering because linkage in the cohort was strong. Across roughly 420 genotyped donors of the cohort, an average of about 240,000 unique TCR beta nucleotide sequences per donor were sequenced, and approximately 19% of those sequences were non-productive.

A note on this clone: Its antigen is currently not known. No much larger clonotype is one base removed from it; base qualities were not supplied.

From the germline V gene, CDR1 is MDHEN and CDR2 is SYDVKM. Reading from cysteine to phenylalanine, the CDR3 counts 15 amino acids. CDR3 DNA is the only sequence kept; it has 45 bases, read in frame from the first base. The germline ends are 13 bases apart after V is trimmed by 1 base and J by 4 bases. The cohort consisted of some 670 healthy bone marrow donors. All cohort members were sampled while nominally healthy, although unrecorded immune exposures were likely present. The donor was CMV seronegative and was included in the group of about 400 seronegative cohort members. A peripheral blood sample was collected from each donor, and TCR beta sequencing was performed on peripheral blood mononuclear cells. The Qiagen DNeasy Blood Extraction Kit was used to extract genomic DNA from the blood cell samples. The library was prepared using the immunoSEQ multiplex PCR assay. A mixture of 60 forward primers for TCR Vbeta segments and 13 reverse primers for TCR Jbeta segments was used in the multiplex PCR. A multiplex PCR assay on genomic DNA amplified the CDR3 region of rearranged TCR beta genes. The amplified TCR beta libraries were sequenced on the Illumina HiSeq System as 87-base-pair reads. Per the source publication's procedure: A later analysis counted 65 million to 90 million unique TCR beta chains across the 500 to 850 repertoires, and some 12 million of these chains were shared by at least two donors. Raw reads were error-corrected and collapsed into unique sequences with a nearest-neighbor algorithm that merged closely related sequences to remove PCR and sequencing errors. CDR3 sequences were aligned to IMGT reference sequences to assign V, D and J gene segments. For a sequence to be retained, a match of at least six nucleotides was required to both a V gene segment and a J gene segment. A rearrangement counted as productive if the CDR3 had no stop codons and remained in frame with V and J, and every other rearrangement counted as non-productive. Following IMGT convention, CDR3 was defined as the stretch from the second conserved V-encoded cysteine to the conserved J-encoded phenylalanine. Sequences without an unambiguous match to a single V gene segment were excluded from the earlier analysis of approximately 600 of the donors. In an earlier analysis of 587 of the donors, a V segment was called functional when productive rearrangements were above 56.7%, and segregating when the standard deviation between donors exceeded 5%. To diagnose cytomegalovirus status from the catalog of TCR beta chain sequences, a statistical classification framework was built. A later analysis assigned V and J genes by comparing TCR nucleotide sequences with IMGT/GENE-DB human TR gene sequences. Using the TCRdist pipeline, a later analysis assigned CDR3 sequences along with most-parsimonious VDJ recombination scenarios. A later analysis defined each TCR beta chain by its CDR3 amino acid sequence plus V-gene family, and excluded reads lacking a unique V-gene family. To address suspected cross-contamination and a sequencing artifact, a later analysis removed 450 to 700 highly shared, low-generation-probability nucleotide sequences. In a later analysis, a clonal expansion index was calculated for each public chain from normalized within-repertoire ranks of inferred template counts. Generation probabilities in a later analysis came from a VDJ recombination model fitted to out-of-frame rearrangements, and those results were checked against IGoR. In a later analysis, hypergeometric tests were used to score TCR-TCR, TCR-HLA and TCR-CMV co-occurrence, with a repertoire-size bias correction applied to TCR pairs. A later analysis estimated false discovery rates by permuting HLA or CMV assignments 20 times. In a later analysis, co-occurring TCRs were grouped using DBSCAN, and TCRdist sequence similarity was added for clustering within HLA-allele-positive subsets. For co-occurrence clustering, repertoires with fewer than 30,000 or more than 120,000 public chains were excluded, along with roughly 5 repertoires with anomalous nucleotide sharing. Here the immuneACCESS table is served through TCRdb, limited to in-frame sequences with V and J called. Missing clones are a known gap in these copies; in checked studies unresolved V genes cover under half, and the rest lacks a known reason. V, J and clone size are taken as reported in that table, and D and trimming were inferred from the DNA itself. In all, the sample holds roughly 110,000 clones, and 65% to 80% of those were seen once. Of the sample, roughly 4.2% falls within the top ten clones.

The research as a whole found: At a false discovery rate of 0.05, a later analysis linked about 16,000 TCR beta sequences to specific HLA alleles. In a later analysis, several top co-occurrence clusters were reported to appear linked to parvovirus B19, influenza, CMV and Epstein-Barr virus. A further reported finding was that TCR beta sequences accurately predicted the HLA-A and HLA-B alleles for most subjects in the first cohort. Linkage disequilibrium might explain the correlated functional status among segregating V segments, but an unknown experimental factor could not be excluded. According to the authors, the approach could potentially be generalized to other disease states and immunological phenotypes. Most CMV-associated TCR beta chains appeared to be HLA-restricted in a later analysis, and the HLA associations seemed to be driven largely by CMV exposure. HLA typing was unavailable for some donors at each locus, so association tests used only the typed subset. In both the original and validation cohorts, the classifier was reported to diagnose cytomegalovirus status with high specificity and sensitivity. An earlier analysis of around 540 of the donors showed that most TCR beta V segments appeared in productive rearrangements either about 87% or about 30% of the time, which broadly matched IMGT annotations. For the cohort, immune exposure information was limited to CMV serostatus. The earlier analysis of 450 to 700 of the donors excluded 15 to 20 rarely observed V segments, including chromosome 9 orphons, because counts were too low. Most TCR sequences were seen in very few donors, while some public TCRs were found in many individuals. A few of the identified cytomegalovirus-associated TCR beta chains were confirmed in vitro to be specific for cytomegalovirus antigens. The presence/absence analyses assumed that sequencing depth was roughly uniform across donors, and that assumption may not be true. According to a later analysis, TCR association rates differed among HLA loci, with DRB1 alleles showing the most associated TCRs and HLA-C alleles showing the fewest. A cluster of highly shared sequence variants was judged likely to represent a technical artifact of the sequencing pipeline. A later genetic analysis reported fewer N-insertions in productive TCRs among donors in an Asian-associated ancestry cluster than the roughly 700-donor mean. When HLA alleles, especially DR and DQ, strongly co-occurred, TCR associations were difficult to assign to individual alleles. V-gene and J-gene trimming of TCR beta chains was associated with a missense DCLRE1C variant in a later genetic analysis, and the association was replicated in an independent cohort. The 87-base-pair reads could not distinguish some IMGT-functional V segments, including TRBV6-2 and TRBV6-3, so those segments were excluded. In the study, 150 to 200 TCR beta chains were listed as associated with cytomegalovirus. The cohort was sequenced for TCR beta chains only, and without alpha or paired-chain data the features that could be detected were limited. In a later analysis, HLA-associated TCR beta chains were found to be more clonally expanded and to have lower generation probabilities than equally common non-associated chains.

The sequencing sample was made of PBMCs. The TCR originated in a male donor in good health and CMV-seronegative. The chain uses TRBV28 and TRBJ1-1, with the D gene call left open. The nucleotides are TGTGCCAGCAGTTTATCCCCCGCTGCGGGCACTGAAGCTTTCTTT. The resulting protein is CASSLSPAAGTEAFF.